These 18 T cell receptor beta chains share one sample of origin, sequenced in a study of CXCR3-negative and CXCR3-positive naive CD8 T cells (dated by TCRdb to the late 2010s). The research as a whole found: TRB CDR3s from CXCR3-positive naive cells showed higher hydrophobicity (lower Kidera factor 4), lower energy, and higher strength and volume indices than CXCR3-negative naive cells.

The antigens for these receptors are not known. Sequenced on a NextSeq 550. The Human TCR Profiling Kit (MiLaboratory) was used to make UMI-labeled 5' RACE TRB cDNA libraries. Each entry corresponds to one CDR3 protein sequence from reads that TCRdb reprocessed, and DNA is not given. The sample's records list 90,000 to 100,000 distinct CDR3 sequences. The ten largest account for about 1% of the sample. The sample was naive CXCR3+ CD8+ T cells from blood. The cell subset or site label, as the study defines it: CD45RO-CCR7+CD27+CD95- naive CD8+ T cells expressing CXCR3 (TNR3+). These receptors were collected from a human donor in good health. Some clones in this sample may be carry-over from other donors' samples.

This sequence joins TRBV7-9 and TRBJ1-1; the D call from TCRdb, TRBD1, cannot be confirmed without DNA. This CDR3 has 14 amino acids. Germline V gives CDR1 SEHNR, CDR2 FQNEAQ (reference sequence). The CDR3 spells CASSLNTGNTEAFF.

This chain uses TRBV12-3 or TRBV12-4 with TRBJ2-2. The CDR3 extends over 14 amino acids. This CDR3 is CASNSDTNTGELFF.

The chain combines TRBV7-8 with TRBJ2-1. The CDR3 is 15 amino acids. The V gene's germline CDR1 is SGHVS and CDR2 FQNEAQ. CDR3 protein: CASSSWGSSYNEQFF.

This sequence joins TRBV12-3 or TRBV12-4 and TRBJ2-5. The CDR3 runs 13 residues. The CDR3 here is CASSLQRGETQYF.

The chain recombines TRBV4-2 with TRBJ2-1; TCRdb returns TRBD1, unconfirmable since there is no DNA. Germline V gene sequence: CDR1 LGHNA, CDR2 YNFKEQ. The CDR3 spans 18 residues. The CDR3 is CASSQDWDRISSYNEQFF.

This rearrangement joins TRBV6-4 to TRBJ2-2; the TCRdb D gene call, TRBD1, has no DNA to confirm it. The CDR3 has 15 amino acids. Germline values: CDR1 MRHNA, CDR2 SNTAGT. CDR3 region: CASSAGQGNTGELFF.

The chain combines TRBV7-3 with TRBJ2-1; TCRdb selects TRBD1, and the lack of DNA leaves this call unchecked. The CDR3 is made up of 14 amino acids. Germline CDR1 and CDR2: SGHTA and FQGTGA. The CDR3: CASTSLGSYSEQFF.

The V and J genes are TRBV19 and TRBJ1-2; TCRdb's assignment of TRBD1 cannot be checked, as there is no DNA. This CDR3 is built from 23 residues. Germline lookup yields CDR1 LNHDA and CDR2 SQIVND (reference sequence). The CDR3 sequence is CASSIFPLTERNGAQYPNYGYTF.

V usage is TRBV7-9 and J usage is TRBJ2-4; TCRdb names TRBD1, which stays unverified in the absence of DNA. In germline, CDR1 is SEHNR, CDR2 FQNEAQ (reference sequence). This CDR3 contains 17 residues. The CDR3 here is CASSFPREGGGKNIQYF.

The gene calls are TRBV10-3 and TRBJ1-1. Germline lookup yields CDR1 ENHRY and CDR2 SYGVKD. The CDR3 runs to 12 residues. The CDR3 region is CAIQSGYTEAFF.

V usage is TRBV6-2 or TRBV6-3 and J usage is TRBJ2-7; the D gene TCRdb calls, TRBD1, cannot be checked with no DNA. The length of the CDR3 is 14 residues. The germline V gene encodes CDR1 MNHEY and CDR2 SVGEGT. This CDR3 reads CASSKTGALDEQYF.

The CDR3 region is CASSYRKGPYTGELFF. The V call is TRBV6-2 or TRBV6-3, the J call TRBJ2-2; TCRdb's D gene call, TRBD2, goes unchecked for lack of DNA. Germline lookup yields CDR1 MNHEY and CDR2 SVGEGT. The length of the CDR3 is 16 residues.

J is TRBJ2-2 and V is TRBV7-3; the D gene TCRdb calls, TRBD1, cannot be checked with no DNA. The CDR3 runs to 17 residues. Looked up from germline, CDR1 is SGHTA and CDR2 is FQGTGA. The CDR3 reads CASSLRALGQLTGELFF.

This chain connects TRBV9 to TRBJ2-7; TCRdb names TRBD2, which stays unverified in the absence of DNA. The CDR3 length is 19 residues. The V gene's germline CDR1 is SGDLS and CDR2 YYNGEE. The CDR3 here is CATGVGVGGLVGASYEQYF. Using reference TRBV9 and TRBJ2-7 for the parts outside the CDR3, the full variable domain is DSGVTQTPKHLITATGQRVTLRCSPRSGDLSVYWYQQSLDQGLQFLIQYYNGEERAKGNILERFSAQQFPDLHSELNLSSLELGDSALYFCATGVGVGGLVGASYEQYFGPGTRLTVT.

The chain is built from TRBV7-9 and TRBJ2-7; the D call from TCRdb, TRBD1, cannot be confirmed without DNA. Germline CDR1 is SEHNR and CDR2 is FQNEAQ (reference sequence). CDR3 length equals 11 residues. The CDR3 sequence: CASVLGSEQYF. The full variable domain, its missing parts supplied by reference TRBV7-9 and TRBJ2-7, is DTGVSQNPRHKITKRGQNVTFRCDPISEHNRLYWYRQTLGQGPEFLTYFQNEAQLEKSRLLSDRFSAERPKGSFSTLEIQRTEQGDSAMYLCASVLGSEQYFGPGTRLTVT.

V gene TRBV14 combines with J gene TRBJ2-7. Germline CDR1 and CDR2: SGHDN and FVKESK. The CDR3 is 15 amino acids. The CDR3 protein is CASSQEEGHPYEQYF.

The chain combines TRBV29-1 with TRBJ2-7. The CDR3 has 14 amino acids. Germline V lookup: CDR1 SQVTM, CDR2 ANQGSEA. This CDR3 is CSVRSGGLAYEQYF.

This chain links TRBV14 with TRBJ2-5; the D gene TCRdb calls, TRBD1, cannot be checked with no DNA. Per the germline V gene, CDR1 is SGHDN and CDR2 is FVKESK. The CDR3 length is 15 residues. The chain's CDR3 is CASSQGQLNQETQYF.